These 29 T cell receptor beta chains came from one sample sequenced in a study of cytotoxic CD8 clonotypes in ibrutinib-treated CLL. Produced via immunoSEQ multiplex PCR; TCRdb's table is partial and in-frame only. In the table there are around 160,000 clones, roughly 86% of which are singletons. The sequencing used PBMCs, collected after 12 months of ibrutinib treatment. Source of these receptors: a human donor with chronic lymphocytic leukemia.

The CDR3 loop reads CASSSPRGELPNTGELFF. The CDR3 DNA sequence: TGTGCCAGCAGCTCCCCCAGGGGAGAGCTCCCGAACACCGGGGAGCTGTTTTTT. The rearrangement links TRBV11-3 to TRBJ2-2; the D gene is possibly TRBD1 (6 bases). CDR1 is SGHNT and CDR2 is YENEEA in the germline V gene. Trimming cost V 4 bases and J 0 bases, with 18 bases left between them. CDR3 length: 18 residues.

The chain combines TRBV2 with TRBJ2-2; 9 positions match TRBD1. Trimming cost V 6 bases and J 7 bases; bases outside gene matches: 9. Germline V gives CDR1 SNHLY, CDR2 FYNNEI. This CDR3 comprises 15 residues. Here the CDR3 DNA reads TGTGCCAGCAGGCCGGGACAGGGTTTGATCGGGGAGCTGTTTTTT. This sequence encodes CASRPGQGLIGELFF.

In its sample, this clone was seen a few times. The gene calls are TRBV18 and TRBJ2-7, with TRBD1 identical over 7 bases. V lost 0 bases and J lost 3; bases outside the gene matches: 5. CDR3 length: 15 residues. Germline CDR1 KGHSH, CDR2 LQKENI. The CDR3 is CASSPPNGQDYEQYF. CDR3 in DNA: TGTGCCAGCTCACCACCTAATGGACAGGACTACGAGCAGTACTTC.

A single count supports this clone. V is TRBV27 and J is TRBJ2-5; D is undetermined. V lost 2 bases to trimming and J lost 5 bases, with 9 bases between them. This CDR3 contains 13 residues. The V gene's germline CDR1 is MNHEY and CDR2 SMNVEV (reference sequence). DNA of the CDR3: TGTGCCAGCAGTTTAGGGCAGAGGGAGACCCAGTACTTC. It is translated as CASSLGQRETQYF.

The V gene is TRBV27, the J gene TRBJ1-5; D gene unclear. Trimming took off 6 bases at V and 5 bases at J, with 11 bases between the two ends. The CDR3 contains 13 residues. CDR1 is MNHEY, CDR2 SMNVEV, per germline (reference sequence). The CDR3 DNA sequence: TGTGCCAGCAGGAGAGGGTCCCATCAGCCCCAGCATTTT. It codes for CASRRGSHQPQHF.

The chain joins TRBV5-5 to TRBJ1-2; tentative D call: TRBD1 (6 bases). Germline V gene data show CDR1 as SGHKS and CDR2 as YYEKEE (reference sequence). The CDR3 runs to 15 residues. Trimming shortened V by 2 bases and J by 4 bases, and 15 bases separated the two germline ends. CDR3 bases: TGTGCCAGCAGCTTTACTTTTGACAGGCTCTATGGCTACACCTTC. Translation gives CASSFTFDRLYGYTF.

The CDR3 sequence: CASSVPTGLLLPHEQYF. The DNA for the CDR3 is TGTGCCAGCAGCGTACCAACAGGGCTTCTTCTCCCCCACGAGCAGTACTTC. This rearrangement joins TRBV21-1 to TRBJ2-7; the table's D call, TRBD1, has no DNA check behind it. TRBV21-1 is tagged as a pseudogene. The CDR3 runs to 17 residues.

The CDR3 loop reads CASSPGTGTGNTIYF. The CDR3, as DNA: TGTGCCAGCAGCCCAGGGACAGGGACTGGAAACACCATATATTTT. The chain links TRBV7-3 to TRBJ1-3; 9 bases fit TRBD1. Germline values: CDR1 SGHTA, CDR2 FQGTGA. CDR3 length: 15 amino acids. Trimming removed 5 bases from V and 2 bases from J; junction bases left unmatched: 4.

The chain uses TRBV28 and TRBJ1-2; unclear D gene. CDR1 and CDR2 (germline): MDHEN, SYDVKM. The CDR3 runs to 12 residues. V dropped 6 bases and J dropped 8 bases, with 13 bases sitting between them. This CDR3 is CASSGRVLGYTF. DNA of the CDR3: TGTGCCAGCAGCGGGCGGGTGTTAGGCTACACCTTC.

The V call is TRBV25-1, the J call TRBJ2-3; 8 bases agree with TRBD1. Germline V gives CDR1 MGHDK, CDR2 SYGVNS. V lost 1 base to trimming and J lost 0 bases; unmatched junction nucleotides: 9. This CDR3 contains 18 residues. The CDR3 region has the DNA TGTGCCAGCAGTGAATCAGGGCTTAGGACAGGGAGCACAGATACGCAGTATTTT. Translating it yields CASSESGLRTGSTDTQYF.

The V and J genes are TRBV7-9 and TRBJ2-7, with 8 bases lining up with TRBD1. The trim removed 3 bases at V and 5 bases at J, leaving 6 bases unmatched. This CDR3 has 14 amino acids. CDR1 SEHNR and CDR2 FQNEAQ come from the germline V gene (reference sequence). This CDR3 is CASSLRQGFDEQYF. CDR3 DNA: TGTGCCAGCAGCTTGAGACAGGGGTTCGACGAGCAGTACTTC.

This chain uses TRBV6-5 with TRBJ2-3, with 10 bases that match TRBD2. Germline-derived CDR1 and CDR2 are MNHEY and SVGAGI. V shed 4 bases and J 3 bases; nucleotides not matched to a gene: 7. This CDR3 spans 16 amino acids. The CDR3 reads CASSFLAGDRTDTQYF. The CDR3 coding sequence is TGTGCCAGCAGTTTTCTAGCGGGAGACCGGACAGATACGCAGTATTTT.

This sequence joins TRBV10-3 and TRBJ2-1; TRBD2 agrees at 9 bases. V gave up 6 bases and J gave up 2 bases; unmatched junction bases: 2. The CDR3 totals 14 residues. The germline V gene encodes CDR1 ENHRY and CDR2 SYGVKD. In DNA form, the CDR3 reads TGTGCCATCAGGGCTAGCGGGGCCTACAATGAGCAGTTCTTC. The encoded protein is CAIRASGAYNEQFF.

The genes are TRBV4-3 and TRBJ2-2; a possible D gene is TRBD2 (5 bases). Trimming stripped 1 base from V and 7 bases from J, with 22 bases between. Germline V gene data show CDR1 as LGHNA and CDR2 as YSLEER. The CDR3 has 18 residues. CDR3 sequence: CASSQALFSGIKGGELFF. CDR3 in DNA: TGCGCCAGCAGCCAAGCTCTTTTTTCGGGGATCAAGGGCGGGGAGCTGTTTTTT.

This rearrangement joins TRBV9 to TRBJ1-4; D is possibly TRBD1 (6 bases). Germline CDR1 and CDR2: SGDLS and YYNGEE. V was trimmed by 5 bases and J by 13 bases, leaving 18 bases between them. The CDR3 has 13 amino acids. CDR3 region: CASSLGGEGALFF. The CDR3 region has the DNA TGTGCCAGCAGTCTAGGGGGTGAGGGAGCACTGTTTTTT.

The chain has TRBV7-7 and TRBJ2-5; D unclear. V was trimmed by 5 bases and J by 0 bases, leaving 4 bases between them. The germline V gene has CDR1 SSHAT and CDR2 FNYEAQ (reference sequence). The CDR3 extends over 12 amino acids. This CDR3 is CASSPDQETQYF. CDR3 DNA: TGTGCCAGCAGCCCGGACCAAGAGACCCAGTACTTC.

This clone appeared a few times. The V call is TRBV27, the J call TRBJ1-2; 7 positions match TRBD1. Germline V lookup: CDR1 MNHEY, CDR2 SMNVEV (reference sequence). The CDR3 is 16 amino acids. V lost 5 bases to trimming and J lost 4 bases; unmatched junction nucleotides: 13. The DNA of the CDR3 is TGTGCCAGCAGTCCCAGCCGCAGGGGGACACTCTATGGCTACACCTTC. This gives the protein CASSPSRRGTLYGYTF.

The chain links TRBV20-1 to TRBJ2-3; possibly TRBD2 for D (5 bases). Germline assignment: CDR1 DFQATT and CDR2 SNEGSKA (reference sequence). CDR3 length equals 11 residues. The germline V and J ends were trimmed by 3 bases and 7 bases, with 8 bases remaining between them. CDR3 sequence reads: CSAREEYTQYF. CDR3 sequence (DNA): TGCAGTGCTAGGGAGGAATATACGCAGTATTTT.

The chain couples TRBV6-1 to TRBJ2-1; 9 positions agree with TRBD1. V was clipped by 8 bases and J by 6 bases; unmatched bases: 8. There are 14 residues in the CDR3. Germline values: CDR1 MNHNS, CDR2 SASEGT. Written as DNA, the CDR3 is TGTGCCAGCGTCCGGGACAGGGACTTCAATGAGCAGTTCTTC. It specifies CASVRDRDFNEQFF.

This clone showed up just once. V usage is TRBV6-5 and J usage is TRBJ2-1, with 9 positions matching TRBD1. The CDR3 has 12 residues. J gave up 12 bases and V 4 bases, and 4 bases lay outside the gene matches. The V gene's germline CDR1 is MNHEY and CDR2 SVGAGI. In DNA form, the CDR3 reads TGTGCCAGCAGTTCGGACAGGGGACGGCAGTTCTTC. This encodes CASSSDRGRQFF.

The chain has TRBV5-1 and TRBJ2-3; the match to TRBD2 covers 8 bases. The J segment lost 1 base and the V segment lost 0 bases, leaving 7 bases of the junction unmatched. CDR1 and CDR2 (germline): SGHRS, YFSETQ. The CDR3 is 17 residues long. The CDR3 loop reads CASSLGVSGMGTDTQYF. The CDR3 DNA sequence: TGCGCCAGCAGCTTGGGGGTTAGCGGGATGGGCACAGATACGCAGTATTTT.

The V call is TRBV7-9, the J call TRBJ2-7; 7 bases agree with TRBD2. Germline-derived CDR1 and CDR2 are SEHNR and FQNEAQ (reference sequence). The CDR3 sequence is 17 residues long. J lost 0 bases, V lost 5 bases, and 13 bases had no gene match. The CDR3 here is CASSPARLAASSYEQYF. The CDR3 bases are TGTGCCAGCAGCCCCGCCAGGCTAGCGGCCAGCTCCTACGAGCAGTACTTC. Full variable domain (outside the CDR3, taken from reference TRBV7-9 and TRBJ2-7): DTGVSQNPRHKITKRGQNVTFRCDPISEHNRLYWYRQTLGQGPEFLTYFQNEAQLEKSRLLSDRFSAERPKGSFSTLEIQRTEQGDSAMYLCASSPARLAASSYEQYFGPGTRLTVT.

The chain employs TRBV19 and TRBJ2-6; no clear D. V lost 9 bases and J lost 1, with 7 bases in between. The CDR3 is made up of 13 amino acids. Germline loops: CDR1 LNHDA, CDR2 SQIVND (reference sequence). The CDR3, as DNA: TGTGCCAGCTCAGATTCTGGGGCCAACGTCCTGACTTTC. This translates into CASSDSGANVLTF.

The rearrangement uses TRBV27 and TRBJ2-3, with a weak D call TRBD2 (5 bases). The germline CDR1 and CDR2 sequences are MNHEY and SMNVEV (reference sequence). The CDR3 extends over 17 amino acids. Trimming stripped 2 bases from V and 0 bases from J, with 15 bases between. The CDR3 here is CASSLIGVGPSTDTQYF. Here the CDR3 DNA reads TGTGCCAGCAGTTTAATCGGGGTAGGGCCTAGCACAGATACGCAGTATTTT.

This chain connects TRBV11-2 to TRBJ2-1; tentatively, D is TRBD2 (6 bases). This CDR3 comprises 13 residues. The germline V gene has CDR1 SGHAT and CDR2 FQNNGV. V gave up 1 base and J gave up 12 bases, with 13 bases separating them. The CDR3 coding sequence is TGTGCCAGCAGCTTAGGGGGGACTGCCGGGCAGTTCTTC. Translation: CASSLGGTAGQFF.

Here the CDR3 DNA reads TGTGCCAGCAGCGGGAGGGACACTGAAGCTTTCTTT. Its translation is CASSGRDTEAFF. The chain joins TRBV9 to TRBJ1-1; D not resolved. CDR1 is SGDLS and CDR2 is YYNGEE in the germline V gene. The CDR3 is 12 residues long. Trimming took off 3 bases at V and 3 bases at J, with 6 bases between the two ends.

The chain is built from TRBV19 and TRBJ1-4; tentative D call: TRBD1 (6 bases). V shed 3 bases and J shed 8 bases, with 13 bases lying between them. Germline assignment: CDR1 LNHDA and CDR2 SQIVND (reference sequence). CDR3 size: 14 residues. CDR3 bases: TGTGCCAGTAGTATCCAGGGGTTTGGAGAAAAACTGTTTTTT. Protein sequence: CASSIQGFGEKLFF.

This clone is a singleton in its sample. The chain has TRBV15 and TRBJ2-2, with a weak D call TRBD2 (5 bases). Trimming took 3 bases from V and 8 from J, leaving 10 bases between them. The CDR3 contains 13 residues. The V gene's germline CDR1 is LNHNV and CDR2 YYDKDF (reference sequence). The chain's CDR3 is CATSSPGKGELFF. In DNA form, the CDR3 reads TGTGCCACCAGCAGCCCGGGGAAGGGGGAGCTGTTTTTT.

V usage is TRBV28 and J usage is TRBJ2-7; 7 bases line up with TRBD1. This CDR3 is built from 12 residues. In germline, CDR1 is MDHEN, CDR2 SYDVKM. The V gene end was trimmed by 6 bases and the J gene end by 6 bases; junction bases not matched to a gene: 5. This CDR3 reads CASSQTGFEQYF. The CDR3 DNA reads TGTGCCAGCAGCCAGACAGGGTTCGAGCAGTACTTC.